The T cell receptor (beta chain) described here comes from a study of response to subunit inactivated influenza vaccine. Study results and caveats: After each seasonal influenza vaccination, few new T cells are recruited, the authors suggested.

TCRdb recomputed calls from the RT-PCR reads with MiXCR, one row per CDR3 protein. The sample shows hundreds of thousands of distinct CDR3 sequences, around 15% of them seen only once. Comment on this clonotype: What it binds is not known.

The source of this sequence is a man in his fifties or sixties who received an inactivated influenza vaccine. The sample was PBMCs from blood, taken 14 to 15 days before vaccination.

The CDR3 spells CSANTYQGPQYF. CDR3 bases: TGCAGTGCTAACACCTATCAAGGGCCCCAGTACTTC. The genes are TRBV20-1 and TRBJ2-5; D call uncertain. Deletions cut 4 bases from V and 9 bases from J, with 15 bases between. The CDR3 has 12 amino acids. CDR1 and CDR2 from the germline V gene are DFQATT and SNEGSKA (reference sequence).